The 27 T cell receptor beta chains presented below share a single source sample, sequenced in a study of T cells in Graves' hyperthyroidism and ophthalmopathy. From RNA transcripts, TCR beta CDR3 regions were amplified. The TCR CDR3 first-round RT-PCR relied on the HTBI primer set. TCRdb re-called the multiplex PCR reads with MiXCR, one entry per CDR3 protein. The sample carries fewer than 550,000 distinct CDR3 sequences, less than 20% recorded once. Input material: blood. The receptors originated from a woman between 18 and 29 years old with Graves' hyperthyroidism.

This clonotype was recorded at least ten times. The chain joins TRBV29-1 to TRBJ2-7, with D unclear. The CDR3 extends over 12 amino acids. The V gene's germline CDR1 is SQVTM and CDR2 ANQGSEA. Trimming cost V 4 bases and J 3 bases, with 10 bases left between them. The CDR3 spells CSVVTDHYEQYF. CDR3 nucleotide sequence: TGCAGCGTTGTCACCGACCACTACGAGCAGTACTTC.

This clonotype was counted between two and nine times. This chain joins TRBV12-3 or TRBV12-4 and TRBJ2-5, with 9 bases lining up with TRBD1. V lost 4 bases, J lost 6 bases, and 3 bases stayed unmatched. The CDR3 is 13 residues long. In DNA form, the CDR3 reads TGTGCCAGCAGTTGGACAGGGGACCAGACCCAGTACTTC. Amino acids: CASSWTGDQTQYF.

This clonotype was detected ten times or more. This CDR3 is CASSLRQGIMDEQFF. The CDR3 bases are TGTGCCAGCAGTTTGAGACAGGGAATAATGGATGAGCAGTTCTTC. V gene TRBV12-3 or TRBV12-4 combines with J gene TRBJ2-1; TRBD1 agrees at 7 bases. V trimming: 3 bases; J trimming: 8 bases; junction bases outside the gene matches: 10. There are 15 residues in the CDR3.

This chain joins TRBV4-1 and TRBJ2-1, with D perhaps assigned TRBD1 or TRBD2 (6 bases each). Trimming took 2 bases from V and 4 from J, leaving 18 bases between them. CDR3 length: 17 residues. Germline CDR1 MGHRA, CDR2 YSYEKL. CDR3 protein: CASSQTTGAGIYNEQFF. Written as DNA, the CDR3 is TGCGCCAGCAGCCAAACTACGGGGGCAGGAATATACAATGAGCAGTTCTTC.

This clonotype was seen a few times. A much larger clone sits a single nucleotide away, making a read error possible. The rearrangement uses TRBV6-5 and TRBJ2-7, with TRBD1 identical over 11 bases. The CDR3 totals 14 residues. Per the germline V gene, CDR1 is MNHEY and CDR2 is SVGAGI. V shed 2 bases, J shed 4 bases, and the junction held 1 base outside the gene matches. This CDR3 reads CASSYRDRGYEQYF. DNA for the CDR3: TGTGCCAGCAGTTACCGGGACAGGGGGTACGAGCAGTACTTC.

This clonotype was counted only a few times. Since a much larger clone is just one base distant, this may be a read error. The rearrangement links TRBV7-9 to TRBJ2-1; D is perhaps TRBD1 (5 bases). CDR1 is SEHNR and CDR2 is FQNEAQ in the germline V gene (reference sequence). This CDR3 spans 15 amino acids. The CDR3 DNA is TGTGCCAGCAGTCCGGGCCGGACAACCTACAGTGAGCAGTTCTTC. As protein: CASSPGRTTYSEQFF.

The chain has TRBV20-1 and TRBJ1-5, with 9 positions matching TRBD1. The CDR3 has 19 amino acids. V was clipped by 4 bases and J by 2 bases; unmatched bases: 18. Germline V gives CDR1 DFQATT, CDR2 SNEGSKA (reference sequence). For the CDR3, the DNA is TGCAGTGCTAAACGGAAGACCGGGACAGGGAGATCAGGCAATCAGCCCCAGCATTTT. Protein: CSAKRKTGTGRSGNQPQHF.

This clonotype was detected once. The chain carries TRBV2 and TRBJ2-3; TRBD1 matches 8 bases. Germline lookup yields CDR1 SNHLY and CDR2 FYNNEI. This CDR3 region has 15 residues. V shed 3 bases and J 5 bases; nucleotides not matched to a gene: 7. CDR3: CASSDLDRGEDTQYF. For the CDR3, the DNA is TGTGCCAGCAGTGATCTAGACAGGGGTGAAGATACGCAGTATTTT.

J is TRBJ2-3 and V is TRBV13; TRBD2 aligns across 10 bases. Germline lookup yields CDR1 PRHDT and CDR2 FYEKMQ (reference sequence). Trimming cost V 5 bases and J 3 bases; bases outside gene matches: 5. This CDR3 region has 15 residues. CDR3 in DNA: TGTGCCAGCAGCAAGGCTAGCGGGAGAACAGATACGCAGTATTTT. Its protein product is CASSKASGRTDTQYF.

This clonotype was seen a handful of times. The chain employs TRBV20-1 and TRBJ2-5; 8 bases match TRBD2. V gave up 4 bases and J gave up 6 bases; unmatched junction bases: 16. Germline CDR1 reads DFQATT; CDR2 reads SNEGSKA (reference sequence). The CDR3 has 16 residues. The CDR3, as DNA: TGCAGTGCTATACCCCTAATGGTAGCGGGGAGGCAGACCCAGTACTTC. It is translated as CSAIPLMVAGRQTQYF.

This clonotype occurred many times. The chain joins TRBV11-2 to TRBJ1-3, with no clear D. Per the germline V gene, CDR1 is SGHAT and CDR2 is FQNNGV. The V gene lost 6 bases and the J gene lost 0 bases, with 12 bases spanning the gap. This CDR3 spans 15 amino acids. The CDR3 DNA is TGTGCCAGCAGGGGCGAGGGCCGCTCTGGAAACACCATATATTTT. Encoded protein: CASRGEGRSGNTIYF.

This clonotype appeared many times. The V and J genes are TRBV3-1 and TRBJ2-5, with 7 bases that match TRBD1. The CDR3 runs to 17 residues. J lost 2 bases, V lost 1 base, and 10 bases had no gene match. Germline V gene sequence: CDR1 LGHDT, CDR2 YNNKEL (reference sequence). For the CDR3, the DNA is TGTGCCAGCAGCCAAGCCGGGACAGCAAGCAAACAAGAGACCCAGTACTTC. Translated, it gives CASSQAGTASKQETQYF.

This clonotype showed up many times. This chain links TRBV20-1 with TRBJ2-7; D is unclear. The CDR3 has 14 amino acids. Germline CDR1 DFQATT, CDR2 SNEGSKA (reference sequence). Between the trimmed V and J ends, which lost 0 bases and 4 bases, there was a span of 13 bases. CDR3 amino acids: CSARETPNLYEQYF. The CDR3 nucleotides read TGCAGTGCTAGAGAGACTCCCAACCTTTACGAGCAGTACTTC.

This clonotype was observed a few times. The chain has TRBV7-2 and TRBJ2-1, with no clear D. The ends were cut back, 1 base at V and 6 bases at J, with 10 bases in the middle. The CDR3 runs 14 residues. CDR1 and CDR2 (germline): SGHTA, FQGNSA. Here the CDR3 DNA reads TGTGCCAGCAGCTTAGACGGGTCAGTCAATGAGCAGTTCTTC. It codes for CASSLDGSVNEQFF.

V is TRBV6-1 and J is TRBJ2-5; possible D gene TRBD2, 7 bases. Per germline, CDR1 MNHNS and CDR2 SASEGT. The CDR3 length is 15 residues. V gave up 6 bases and J gave up 4 bases, with 18 bases separating them. This CDR3 reads CASRKGGGASETQYF. The CDR3, as DNA: TGTGCCAGCAGAAAAGGGGGGGGGGCCTCAGAGACCCAGTACTTC.

The rearrangement joins TRBV3-1 to TRBJ1-1; D is perhaps TRBD1 (5 bases). Trimming left V 4 bases short and J 1 base short, with 13 bases between. The CDR3 contains 15 residues. Germline V CDR1 and CDR2: LGHDT, YNNKEL (reference sequence). CDR3 region: CASSPFGTGNTEAFF. The CDR3 DNA is TGTGCCAGCAGCCCATTTGGTACAGGGAACACTGAAGCTTTCTTT.

This clonotype has just a few counts. The chain has TRBV5-8 and TRBJ2-3; 8 nucleotides line up with TRBD1. The CDR3 length is 14 residues. V lost 4 bases to trimming and J lost 4 bases; unmatched junction nucleotides: 5. Germline CDR1 reads SGHTS; CDR2 reads YDEGEE. The DNA for the CDR3 is TGTGCCAGCAGCCCAGGACAGGGATCAGATACGCAGTATTTT. Translation gives CASSPGQGSDTQYF.

V is TRBV7-6 and J is TRBJ1-6; TRBD1 aligns across 7 bases. Trimming cost V 5 bases and J 4 bases; bases outside gene matches: 5. Germline loops: CDR1 SGHVS, CDR2 FNYEAQ. The CDR3 sequence is 15 residues long. CDR3 region: CASSNGTVYNSPLHF. As DNA, the CDR3 is TGTGCCAGCAGCAATGGGACAGTATATAATTCACCCCTCCACTTT.

This clonotype was seen ten or more times. This sequence joins TRBV5-6 and TRBJ2-7; the D gene is possibly TRBD1 (5 bases). Germline loops: CDR1 SGHDT, CDR2 YYEEEE. The CDR3 extends over 14 amino acids. V lost 4 bases to trimming and J lost 7 bases, with 18 bases between them. The CDR3 region has the DNA TGTGCCAGCAGCAAAGTTGGGGCTAACTTTGAGCAGTACTTC. Its protein is CASSKVGANFEQYF.

The chain uses TRBV6-5 and TRBJ1-5; no firm D call. The germline gives CDR1 MNHEY, CDR2 SVGAGI. V was clipped by 0 bases and J by 7 bases, with 10 bases between them. The CDR3 totals 14 residues. The chain's CDR3 is CASSYSSTGQPQHF. For the CDR3, the DNA is TGTGCCAGCAGTTACTCATCCACTGGGCAGCCCCAGCATTTT.

This clonotype has just one count. The gene calls are TRBV7-9 and TRBJ1-6, with a tentative D call TRBD1 (6 bases). Germline V gene sequence: CDR1 SEHNR, CDR2 FQNEAQ (reference sequence). The CDR3 totals 14 residues. Trimming removed 5 bases at V and 6 bases at J, with 11 bases between. CDR3 residues: CASSPDSRNSPLHF. CDR3 nucleotide sequence: TGTGCCAGCAGCCCGGACAGCCGTAATTCACCCCTCCACTTT.

This clonotype was counted ten times or more. The CDR3 region is CASSPTGLIYEQYF. In DNA, the CDR3 is TGTGCCAGCAGCCCGACCGGGTTAATCTACGAGCAGTACTTC. V and J are TRBV11-2 and TRBJ2-7; D gene ambiguous. There are 14 residues in the CDR3. V lost 5 bases and J 3 bases, leaving 14 bases between the germline ends. Germline-derived CDR1 and CDR2 are SGHAT and FQNNGV.

The sample holds a few counts of this clonotype. V usage is TRBV20-1 and J usage is TRBJ2-7; either TRBD1 or TRBD2 may fit D (6 bases each). V was pared by 3 bases and J by 3 bases, with 18 bases between. Germline CDR1 and CDR2: DFQATT and SNEGSKA (reference sequence). The CDR3 totals 15 residues. CDR3 nucleotide sequence: TGCAGTGCTAGTCAATATTGGGGGGCAGGCTACGAGCAGTACTTC. Its translation is CSASQYWGAGYEQYF.

This clonotype was counted ten times or more. The CDR3 sequence is CASSESPGLGVDTQYF. CDR3 DNA: TGTGCCAGCAGTGAAAGCCCGGGACTAGGTGTAGATACGCAGTATTTT. The chain joins TRBV2 to TRBJ2-3; TRBD2 matches 8 bases. Germline V lookup: CDR1 SNHLY, CDR2 FYNNEI. The junction had 9 bases not matched to a gene; V was cut back by 2 bases and J by 5 bases. The CDR3 runs 16 residues.

With respect to this clonotype: This may be a read error, as it is one base from a much larger clone. The V and J genes are TRBV20-1 and TRBJ2-1; 11 nucleotides line up with TRBD2. V dropped 3 bases and J dropped 7; count of bases not matched to a gene: 2. CDR1 DFQATT and CDR2 SNEGSKA come from the germline V gene (reference sequence). The CDR3 runs to 13 residues. The CDR3 reads CSASSGGGNEQFF. The CDR3, as DNA: TGCAGTGCTAGTAGCGGGGGGGGGAATGAGCAGTTCTTC.

This clonotype was counted at least ten times. The chain is built from TRBV20-1 and TRBJ1-1, with D possibly TRBD1 on 6 matching bases. CDR3 length: 15 amino acids. Germline V lookup: CDR1 DFQATT, CDR2 SNEGSKA (reference sequence). Between the trimmed V and J ends, which lost 0 bases and 5 bases, there was a span of 16 bases. CDR3 DNA sequence: TGCAGTGCTAGAGAGCGGGGCAGGGGAAAGACTGAAGCTTTCTTT. Translating it yields CSARERGRGKTEAFF.

This clonotype showed up just once. CDR3 DNA: TGTGCCAGCAGTTTTTCCCCTATCTGGAACGGGAGGGCGGGCGAGCAGTACTTC. Translation: CASSFSPIWNGRAGEQYF. The genes are TRBV28 and TRBJ2-7, with TRBD2 matching 8 bases. Trimming removed 3 bases from V and 6 bases from J; junction bases left unmatched: 19. Germline CDR1 is MDHEN and CDR2 is SYDVKM. This CDR3 comprises 18 residues.